This T cell receptor (beta chain) was documented in a study of shared clonotypes between healthy human individuals. Study-level results: An expected dependence of interdonor clonotype sharing on sequencing depth was noted.

Points on this clone: What it binds is unknown.

Germline V gives CDR1 SGDLS, CDR2 YYNGEE. Deletions cut 0 bases from V and 1 base from J, with 10 bases between. This CDR3 is built from 15 residues. Assay used: immunoSEQ multiplex PCR; TCRdb lists only in-frame clones, some missing. Altogether roughly 1 million clones are present, around 76% being singletons, with the ten largest covering 1.4%. The TCR originated in a man between 18 and 29 years old in good health. The source material was memory CD4+ T cells sorted from blood. Subset denoted: CD45RA-negative fraction. The V call is TRBV9, the J call TRBJ2-5, with D possibly being TRBD2 (6 bases). The CDR3: CASSVGRVGQETQYF. In nucleotides, the CDR3 is TGTGCCAGCAGCGTAGGGAGGGTGGGCCAAGAGACCCAGTACTTC.